This T cell receptor (beta chain) emerged from a study of cytomegalovirus exposure and HLA in healthy donors. This CDR3 has 16 amino acids. Germline V gene data show CDR1 as SGHAT and CDR2 as FQNNGV. The trim removed 4 bases at V and 3 bases at J, leaving 9 bases unmatched. PCR used 60 Vbeta primers and 13 Jbeta primers. Data came from immunoSEQ multiplex PCR; TCRdb stores just in-frame clones and leaves some out. The sample records 150,000 or so clones, around 80% being singletons. The study, taken as a whole, reports: The authors enumerated 180 or so TCR beta chains as linked to cytomegalovirus.

On this clone itself: Its antigen is not known.

Sequenced material: PBMCs. V gene TRBV11-2 combines with J gene TRBJ2-1, with TRBD2 matching over 7 bases. This receptor was taken from a man between 50 and 59 years old in good health and CMV-seropositive. The CDR3: CASSSSGTIVYNEQFF. The DNA for the CDR3 is TGTGCCAGCAGCTCGTCCGGGACTATCGTCTACAATGAGCAGTTCTTC.